The rows below give T cell receptor beta chains drawn from one sample of a study of immune cell composition in non-small cell lung cancer. Using immunoSEQ multiplex PCR, the repertoire was profiled, and TCRdb retains in-frame clones only, with some absent. The table records over 15,000 clones, 77% of them present only once. This sample also belongs to another study, concerning CD4 T cells in lung cancer.

Sample: non-adjacent lung tissue. Receptors originate from a human donor with non-small cell lung cancer. Both conserved end residues are part of each CDR3.

TRBV7-6 CASSRAGGGRGTGELFF
TRBV9 CASSVATGAGRITDTQYF
TRBV14 CASSQVHEVTEAFF
TRBV11-3 CASSFPGTTTDTQYF
TRBV5-6 CASSNFEGVNSPLHF
TRBV28 CASRSPGTYYGYTF
TRBV19 CASSVPTGWGIQYF
TRBV6-6 CASLRGETQYF
TRBV28 CASSPRTYSYQETQYF
TRBV29-1 CSGKTGAATEAFF
TRBV7-9 CASSLEQETEQFF
TRBV2 CASGSSGYTDTQYF